This T cell receptor beta chain was identified in a study of cytomegalovirus exposure and HLA in healthy donors. 13 Jbeta primers and 60 Vbeta primers were used for the PCR. The method was immunoSEQ multiplex PCR; TCRdb's version includes in-frame clones alone and lacks a portion of them. This table holds 130,000 or so clones, over 75% found once. V was pared by 5 bases and J by 3 bases, with 7 bases of the junction left unmatched. The CDR3 totals 15 residues. The V gene's germline CDR1 is SEHNR and CDR2 FQNEAQ (reference sequence). The sequenced sample was PBMCs. The chain joins TRBV7-9 to TRBJ1-3; 7 nucleotides align to TRBD1. The origin of this receptor is a woman under 30 in good health and CMV-seronegative. DNA of the CDR3: TGTGCCAGCAGCCCCCCGACAGGGAGTGGAAACACCATATATTTT. Its translation is CASSPPTGSGNTIYF.